This T cell receptor (beta chain) was recorded in a study of blood T cell repertoires in COVID-19. The repertoire was sequenced with immunoSEQ multiplex PCR; TCRdb's copy has only in-frame clones and lacks some. The table lists just over 75,000 clones, 80% of them singletons, with about 5% in the top ten. This clone appeared a few times. CDR3 size: 16 residues. Germline V gene data show CDR1 as SGHRS and CDR2 as YFSETQ. The ends were cut back, 3 bases at V and 7 bases at J, with 17 bases in the middle. The sequence came from a man in his sixties with active or convalescent COVID-19. Material for sequencing was peripheral blood. The chain joins TRBV5-1 to TRBJ1-6; a possible D gene is TRBD1 (6 bases). The CDR3 is CASSSNQAGVNSPLHF. In DNA, the CDR3 is TGCGCCAGCAGCTCAAACCAGGCAGGGGTCAATTCACCCCTCCACTTT.